This T cell receptor (beta chain) came from a study of CD8 T cells in ankylosing spondylitis. Points from the study as a whole: The clones that were linked to disease were reported to be significantly enriched in matched synovial fluid samples from ankylosing spondylitis patients. Clones that were linked to disease were CD8+ and were relatively rare in peripheral blood. Earlier reports found some motif variants in synovial fluid and blood in reactive arthritis. Seven to nine highly homologous variants formed a TCR beta motif that appeared characteristic of ankylosing spondylitis blood.

TCRdb reanalysed the 5' RACE reads using MiXCR and keeps one entry per CDR3 protein. The table includes about 500,000 distinct CDR3 sequences, roughly 13% detected once. CDR3 length: 14 residues. The ends were cut back, 5 bases at V and 3 bases at J, with 11 bases in the middle. Per the germline V gene, CDR1 is KGHDR and CDR2 is SFDVKD. To note about this clonotype: Its antigen remains unknown.

The sequenced sample consisted of blood, either unsorted or a sorted T cell fraction (not recorded which). The rearrangement joins TRBV24-1 to TRBJ2-3, with D possibly matching TRBD2 (5 bases). The TCR originated in a male donor with ankylosing spondylitis. The CDR3 is CATSASRATDTQYF. The CDR3 coding sequence is TGTGCCACCAGTGCCTCGCGGGCAACAGATACGCAGTATTTT.